Below are 31 T cell receptor beta chains sequenced from a single sample in a study of T cells in Graves' hyperthyroidism and ophthalmopathy. There were TCR beta CDR3 regions amplified from RNA transcripts. Primed by the HTBI set, a first-round RT-PCR was run on the TCR CDR3. TCRdb re-called the multiplex PCR reads with MiXCR, one entry per CDR3 protein. The sample includes some 740,000 distinct CDR3 sequences, approximately 14% of them seen just once. The sample consisted of blood. Receptors were obtained from a woman younger than 35 with Graves' hyperthyroidism.

This clonotype appeared a few times. V gene TRBV20-1 combines with J gene TRBJ2-7; 7 bases match TRBD2. The CDR3 extends over 13 amino acids. J gave up 5 bases and V 5 bases, and 9 bases lay outside the gene matches. Looked up from germline, CDR1 is DFQATT and CDR2 is SNEGSKA (reference sequence). CDR3: CSAPGTGRDEQYF. In nucleotides, the CDR3 is TGCAGTGCTCCCGGGACGGGGAGGGACGAGCAGTACTTC.

This clonotype was observed at least ten times. The CDR3 end shows no conserved phenylalanine or tryptophan, and so a read error is likely. The chain links TRBV4-1 to TRBJ2-7; 13 nucleotides agree with TRBD2. The CDR3 runs to 15 residues. CDR1 is MGHRA, CDR2 YSYEKL, per germline. J gave up 3 bases and V 3 bases, and 2 bases lay outside the gene matches. The CDR3: CASSHGTSGVYEQYL. CDR3 DNA sequence: TGCGCCAGCAGCCACGGGACTAGCGGGGTCTACGAGCAGTACTTG.

This clonotype was detected only a few times. The V gene is TRBV27, the J gene TRBJ2-7; D perhaps matches TRBD1 (5 bases). V was shortened by 3 bases and J by 0 bases, with 12 bases between the two germline ends. Germline CDR1 is MNHEY and CDR2 is SMNVEV (reference sequence). The CDR3 is 15 amino acids. In DNA, the CDR3 is TGTGCCAGCAGTTTTTTCGACAGATTCTCCTACGAGCAGTACTTC. Amino acids: CASSFFDRFSYEQYF.

The chain carries TRBV7-9 and TRBJ2-1, with D perhaps TRBD2 (6 bases). CDR3 length equals 16 residues. Germline V CDR1 and CDR2: SEHNR, FQNEAQ (reference sequence). The V gene lost 5 bases and the J gene lost 2 bases, with 16 bases spanning the gap. The CDR3 loop reads CASSPRGGVTYNEQFF. The CDR3 bases are TGTGCCAGCAGCCCCCGGGGAGGAGTCACCTACAATGAGCAGTTCTTC. Variable domain in full (rest from reference TRBV7-9 and TRBJ2-1): DTGVSQNPRHKITKRGQNVTFRCDPISEHNRLYWYRQTLGQGPEFLTYFQNEAQLEKSRLLSDRFSAERPKGSFSTLEIQRTEQGDSAMYLCASSPRGGVTYNEQFFGPGTRLTVL.

This chain uses TRBV6-2 or TRBV6-3 with TRBJ1-1; D uncertain. This CDR3 is built from 12 residues. Germline-derived CDR1 and CDR2 are MNHEY and SVGEGT. The V gene lost 2 bases and the J gene lost 5 bases, with 6 bases spanning the gap. The CDR3 here is CASSYMGTEAFF. The CDR3 DNA follows: TGTGCCAGCAGTTACATGGGTACTGAAGCTTTCTTT.

In nucleotides, the CDR3 is TGTGCCAGCTCACTTGGACAGGGGACGAGCTCCTACGAGCAGTACTTC. Encoded protein: CASSLGQGTSSYEQYF. This chain connects TRBV18 to TRBJ2-7; 9 bases map to TRBD1. The CDR3 extends over 16 amino acids. V gave up 4 bases and J gave up 0 bases; unmatched junction bases: 7. From germline, CDR1 is KGHSH and CDR2 LQKENI.

This clonotype was picked up many times. The rearrangement uses TRBV7-9 and TRBJ2-3; TRBD2 matches at 13 bases. V trimming: 2 bases; J trimming: 2 bases; junction bases outside the gene matches: 4. The CDR3 spans 17 residues. Germline V CDR1 and CDR2: SEHNR, FQNEAQ (reference sequence). The CDR3 DNA reads as TGTGCCAGCAGCTTACCGGGACTAGCGGGATACACAGATACGCAGTATTTT. Its translation: CASSLPGLAGYTDTQYF. The whole variable domain, filled in from reference TRBV7-9 and TRBJ2-3, reads DTGVSQNPRHKITKRGQNVTFRCDPISEHNRLYWYRQTLGQGPEFLTYFQNEAQLEKSRLLSDRFSAERPKGSFSTLEIQRTEQGDSAMYLCASSLPGLAGYTDTQYFGPGTRLTVL.

This clonotype was counted between two and nine times. The CDR3 loop reads CATSRTPQGRQEQFF. The CDR3 DNA reads as TGTGCCACCAGCAGGACACCCCAGGGGCGCCAAGAGCAGTTCTTC. The chain recombines TRBV15 with TRBJ2-1; a possible D gene is TRBD1 (6 bases). V lost 3 bases, J lost 10 bases, and 19 bases lay in between. CDR3 length equals 15 residues. Germline-derived CDR1 and CDR2 are LNHNV and YYDKDF (reference sequence).

This clonotype was seen a few times. The J gene is TRBJ2-7, the V gene TRBV29-1; tentatively, D is TRBD2 (5 bases). V lost 7 bases and J 3 bases, leaving 10 bases between the germline ends. The CDR3 runs 11 residues. From germline, CDR1 is SQVTM and CDR2 ANQGSEA. The CDR3 spells CSALAYYEQYF. The CDR3 nucleotides read TGCAGCGCTCTAGCATACTACGAGCAGTACTTC.

The gene calls are TRBV27 and TRBJ1-5; tentatively, D is TRBD1 (5 bases). CDR1 is MNHEY, CDR2 SMNVEV, per germline (reference sequence). This CDR3 region has 15 residues. Between the trimmed V and J ends, which lost 4 bases and 7 bases, there was a span of 17 bases. CDR3 amino acids: CASSSGTVVGQPQHF. Written as DNA, the CDR3 is TGTGCCAGCAGTTCGGGGACGGTAGTAGGCCAGCCCCAGCATTTT.

This clonotype showed up many times. The gene calls are TRBV6-5 and TRBJ2-5; 8 bases align to TRBD1. The junction had 8 bases not matched to a gene; V was cut back by 7 bases and J by 4 bases. This CDR3 contains 14 residues. Germline V gene lookup returns CDR1 MNHEY and CDR2 SVGAGI. CDR3 bases: TGTGCCAGCAACTTGAGGACAGGGAGAGAGACCCAGTACTTC. This encodes CASNLRTGRETQYF.

This clonotype was detected a few times. V is TRBV6-1 and J is TRBJ2-5; 9 bases are shared with TRBD1. This CDR3 is built from 18 residues. CDR1 is MNHNS and CDR2 is SASEGT in the germline V gene. Germline trimming cut 1 base from V and 5 bases from J; bases unmatched to any gene: 14. The CDR3 DNA follows: TGTGCCAGCAGTGAAGGCAAGGGACTCGGACAGGGGACGGAGACCCAGTACTTC. It encodes CASSEGKGLGQGTETQYF.

This clonotype was seen repeatedly, ten times or more. V gene TRBV6-2 or TRBV6-3 combines with J gene TRBJ2-7; D is uncertain. The CDR3 runs 13 residues. CDR1 is MNHEY and CDR2 is SVGEGT in the germline V gene. V gave up 2 bases and J gave up 2 bases, with 7 bases separating them. The CDR3: CASSYAGPYEQYF. CDR3 DNA sequence: TGTGCCAGCAGTTACGCCGGGCCCTACGAGCAGTACTTC.

The chain combines TRBV7-2 with TRBJ1-2; possibly TRBD1 for D (5 bases). CDR1 is SGHTA, CDR2 FQGNSA, per germline. Between the trimmed V and J ends, which lost 0 bases and 4 bases, there was a span of 15 bases. The CDR3 extends over 16 amino acids. The CDR3 sequence: CASSLAGGGPVYGYTF. The CDR3 region has the DNA TGTGCCAGCAGCTTAGCGGGGGGAGGCCCGGTCTATGGCTACACCTTC.

This clonotype has only a few counts. The V call is TRBV2, the J call TRBJ1-6, with D tentatively TRBD1 (6 bases). Germline V gives CDR1 SNHLY, CDR2 FYNNEI. The CDR3 loop spans 16 amino acids. V was trimmed by 4 bases and J by 7 bases, leaving 17 bases between them. CDR3 DNA: TGTGCCAGCAGTGCGGGGGGCCAGGGCGCGAATTCACCCCTCCACTTT. Translation: CASSAGGQGANSPLHF.

This clonotype occurred many times. The chain joins TRBV5-1 to TRBJ1-1, with 7 bases lining up with TRBD1. The CDR3 is 11 residues long. V shed 4 bases and J 12 bases; nucleotides not matched to a gene: 6. Germline V gene data show CDR1 as SGHRS and CDR2 as YFSETQ. The CDR3: CASSPDRSTFF. The CDR3 region has the DNA TGCGCCAGCAGCCCGGACAGGTCGACTTTCTTT. The full variable domain, in which reference TRBV5-1 and TRBJ1-1 provide the parts outside the CDR3, is KAGVTQTPRYLIKTRGQQVTLSCSPISGHRSVSWYQQTPGQGLQFLFEYFSETQRNKGNFPGRFSGRQFSNSRSEMNVSTLELGDSALYLCASSPDRSTFFGQGTRLTVV.

This clonotype has only a few counts. The chain couples TRBV11-3 to TRBJ2-1; no firm D call. Trimming cost V 0 bases and J 6 bases, with 6 bases left between them. Germline loops: CDR1 SGHNT, CDR2 YENEEA. The CDR3 length is 13 residues. CDR3 sequence: CASSLDGANEQFF. The CDR3 DNA is TGTGCCAGCAGCTTAGATGGTGCCAATGAGCAGTTCTTC.

The chain has TRBV11-2 and TRBJ1-4; 7 bases are shared with TRBD1. CDR1 SGHAT and CDR2 FQNNGV come from the germline V gene. The CDR3 spans 14 residues. Germline trimming cut 5 bases from V and 8 bases from J; bases unmatched to any gene: 8. The CDR3 protein is CASSLTGFEEKLFF. The CDR3 DNA is TGTGCCAGCAGCCTGACAGGGTTTGAGGAAAAACTGTTTTTT.

This clonotype was picked up many times. The chain employs TRBV20-1 and TRBJ2-1; D might be TRBD2 (6 bases). Trimming pared 6 bases from V and 8 bases from J, leaving 23 bases between. Germline lookup yields CDR1 DFQATT and CDR2 SNEGSKA (reference sequence). CDR3 length equals 15 residues. CDR3 in DNA: TGCAGTGCCGCGTTGGGGGAGGACGGAATCGATGAGCAGTTCTTC. It is translated as CSAALGEDGIDEQFF.

Regarding this clonotype: It may be a read error: a sequence one base away is much more abundant. DNA of the CDR3: TGTGCCAGCATCTCGGACAGCAACAGTCTCCTGAGCGAGCAGTACTTC. Protein product: CASISDSNSLLSEQYF. The chain is built from TRBV2 and TRBJ2-7; TRBD1 might be the D (6 bases). This CDR3 has 16 amino acids. Germline V lookup: CDR1 SNHLY, CDR2 FYNNEI. Trimming took 7 bases from V and 6 from J, leaving 25 bases between them.

This clonotype showed up many times. V and J are TRBV10-3 and TRBJ2-7; 10 bases line up with TRBD2. This CDR3 has 15 residues. Per the germline V gene, CDR1 is ENHRY and CDR2 is SYGVKD. V dropped 7 bases and J dropped 3; count of bases not matched to a gene: 9. This chain's CDR3 is CAIKIGLAENYEQYF. The CDR3 nucleotides are TGTGCCATCAAGATCGGACTAGCGGAGAACTACGAGCAGTACTTC.

The chain recombines TRBV29-1 with TRBJ2-7; possible D gene TRBD2, 6 bases. V gave up 0 bases and J gave up 2 bases, with 20 bases separating them. The CDR3 is 17 residues long. CDR1 SQVTM and CDR2 ANQGSEA come from the germline V gene. CDR3 in amino acids: CSVEDNDVGGNPYEQYF. CDR3 DNA: TGCAGCGTTGAAGATAACGACGTAGGCGGGAACCCCTACGAGCAGTACTTC.

This clonotype came up many times. CDR3 sequence (DNA): TGCAGTGCTAGAGAGACAGGGGGCTGGGGGTACGAGCAGTACTTC. It encodes CSARETGGWGYEQYF. This chain joins TRBV20-1 and TRBJ2-7; 10 nucleotides agree with TRBD1. CDR3 size: 15 residues. Germline V lookup: CDR1 DFQATT, CDR2 SNEGSKA (reference sequence). The J segment lost 4 bases and the V segment lost 0 bases, leaving 6 bases of the junction unmatched.

This clonotype has only a few counts. The chain recombines TRBV6-5 with TRBJ2-3; TRBD2 agrees at 8 bases. In germline, CDR1 is MNHEY, CDR2 SVGAGI. CDR3 length: 16 residues. Trimming removed 0 bases from V and 4 bases from J; junction bases left unmatched: 6. The CDR3 loop reads CASSYSPGGFPDTQYF. The DNA of the CDR3 is TGTGCCAGCAGTTACTCTCCGGGAGGGTTCCCAGATACGCAGTATTTT.

This clonotype has a count of ten or more. This chain uses TRBV6-1 with TRBJ2-7; D is possibly TRBD1 (5 bases). Trimming removed 3 bases from V and 5 bases from J, with 11 bases in between. The CDR3 length is 13 residues. The germline CDR1 and CDR2 sequences are MNHNS and SASEGT. The CDR3, as DNA: TGTGCCAGCAGTGAGAAGGGGTCACACGAGCAGTACTTC. Its protein product is CASSEKGSHEQYF.

This clonotype showed up many times. This sequence joins TRBV24-1 and TRBJ2-3; 10 nucleotides align to TRBD2. J gave up 0 bases and V 4 bases, and 15 bases lay outside the gene matches. Germline CDR1 and CDR2: KGHDR and SFDVKD. This CDR3 has 20 residues. The DNA of the CDR3 is TGTGCCACCAGTGAATTCGCCGGGCTAGCGGGAGTTTCTAGCACAGATACGCAGTATTTT. Protein: CATSEFAGLAGVSSTDTQYF.

CDR3 in DNA: TGCGCCAGCAGCTTCGGGGGAGTCGATACGCAGTATTTT. Protein product: CASSFGGVDTQYF. The chain links TRBV5-1 to TRBJ2-3; D may be TRBD2 (6 bases). The V gene lost 2 bases and the J gene lost 6 bases, with 10 bases spanning the gap. The length of the CDR3 is 13 residues. The germline V gene encodes CDR1 SGHRS and CDR2 YFSETQ.

This clonotype was counted at least ten times. This chain joins TRBV7-4 and TRBJ2-7, with 9 bases matching TRBD1. CDR3 length: 14 residues. The germline CDR1 and CDR2 sequences are SGHVT and SQSDAQ. Losses at the gene ends were 3 bases for V and 3 bases for J; bases not matched to a gene: 3. In DNA, the CDR3 is TGTGCCAGCAGCTTTGGGACAGGGCACTACGAGCAGTACTTC. This translates into CASSFGTGHYEQYF. Supplemented by reference TRBV7-4 and TRBJ2-7, the full variable domain reads GAGVSQSPRYKVAKRGRDVALRCDSISGHVTLYWYRQTLGQGSEVLTYSQSDAQRDKSGRPSGRFSAERPERSVSTLKIQRTEQGDSAVYLCASSFGTGHYEQYFGPGTRLTVT.

This clonotype turned up a few times. J is TRBJ2-6 and V is TRBV7-2, with TRBD1 matching 9 bases. Germline V lookup: CDR1 SGHTA, CDR2 FQGNSA. The CDR3 is made up of 18 amino acids. After removal of 5 bases from V and 0 bases from J, the junction contained 8 bases not matched to a gene. DNA of the CDR3: TGTGCCAGCAGCCTCCGGACAGGGGCAAACTCTGGGGCCAACGTCCTGACTTTC. Translated, it gives CASSLRTGANSGANVLTF.

This clonotype was recorded a few times. The V call is TRBV6-2 or TRBV6-3, the J call TRBJ1-5, with TRBD1 matching over 7 bases. The germline V gene encodes CDR1 MNHEY and CDR2 SVGEGT. This CDR3 spans 16 amino acids. Unmatched junction bases numbered 9, after V lost 2 bases and J lost 5 bases. DNA of the CDR3: TGTGCCAGCAGTTACCCGACAGGGCCCAGCCATCAGCCCCAGCATTTT. As protein: CASSYPTGPSHQPQHF.

This clonotype was seen many times. The J gene is TRBJ2-7, the V gene TRBV7-2; 9 nucleotides agree with TRBD2. V was pared by 1 base and J by 7 bases, with 5 bases of the junction left unmatched. CDR1 SGHTA and CDR2 FQGNSA come from the germline V gene. The CDR3 extends over 14 amino acids. The CDR3 region is CASSLGFGLAEQYF. The CDR3 DNA reads TGTGCCAGCAGCTTAGGATTTGGACTAGCGGAGCAGTACTTC.